A single sample gave rise to the 2 T cell receptor beta chains below, sequenced in a study of OX40 agonist ivuxolimab in advanced cancers. The assay was immunoSEQ multiplex PCR, and TCRdb's table has in-frame clones only and misses some. The table lists about 69,000 clones, about 85% of them singletons. The sample here was CD4+ or CD8+ T cells sorted from blood, taken in a trial of the OX40 agonist ivuxolimab. These receptors were obtained from an adult with an advanced solid tumor such as melanoma, head and neck, liver or kidney cancer.

The count of this clone is one. This sequence joins TRBV7-8 and TRBJ1-5, with D tentatively TRBD1 (6 bases). V gave up 5 bases and J gave up 0 bases, with 20 bases separating them. Germline CDR1 SGHVS, CDR2 FQNEAQ. The CDR3 length is 18 residues. CDR3 amino acids: CASSPRGSGVYSNQPQHF. In DNA form, the CDR3 reads TGTGCCAGCAGCCCTAGAGGTTCAGGGGTTTATAGCAATCAGCCCCAGCATTTT.

V usage is TRBV5-5 and J usage is TRBJ2-4, with D unclear. Trimming shortened V by 4 bases and J by 1 base, and 9 bases separated the two germline ends. The CDR3 runs to 14 residues. Germline V gene data show CDR1 as SGHKS and CDR2 as YYEKEE (reference sequence). The CDR3 DNA is TGTGCCAGCAGCCTCCAGGTGGCCAAAAACATTCAGTACTTC. Protein product: CASSLQVAKNIQYF. The complete variable domain, with remaining parts taken from reference TRBV5-5 and TRBJ2-4, reads DAGVTQSPTHLIKTRGQQVTLRCSPISGHKSVSWYQQVLGQGPQFIFQYYEKEERGRGNFPDRFSARQFPNYSSELNVNALLLGDSALYLCASSLQVAKNIQYFGAGTRLSVL.